What follows are 14 T cell receptor beta chains derived from one specimen sequenced in a study of blood T cell repertoires in COVID-19. Sequencing used immunoSEQ multiplex PCR; TCRdb keeps in-frame clones, though not all of them. The sample consists of tens of thousands of clones, 75% to 95% of them appearing once. Sample: peripheral blood. The receptors here all came from a woman aged 50 to 60 in a cohort sampled during active COVID-19.

This clone showed up just once. This chain links TRBV6-6 with TRBJ1-5, with a weak D call TRBD1 (6 bases). CDR3 length: 16 amino acids. Germline V gene sequence: CDR1 MNHNY, CDR2 SVGAGI (reference sequence). V lost 0 bases to trimming and J lost 1 base, with 10 bases between them. The CDR3 here is CASSYSDRASNQPQHF. The CDR3 nucleotides are TGTGCCAGCAGTTACTCGGACAGAGCGAGCAATCAGCCCCAGCATTTT.

Only one count was recorded for this clone. The chain uses TRBV5-1 and TRBJ1-1; the D gene is possibly TRBD1 (6 bases). The CDR3 runs 14 residues. The germline V gene encodes CDR1 SGHRS and CDR2 YFSETQ. Trimming removed 4 bases from V and 5 bases from J, with 15 bases in between. CDR3 nucleotide sequence: TGCGCCAGCAGCGCGACAGGTACAGAAACTGAAGCTTTCTTT. Translated, it gives CASSATGTETEAFF. Variable domain in full (rest from reference TRBV5-1 and TRBJ1-1): KAGVTQTPRYLIKTRGQQVTLSCSPISGHRSVSWYQQTPGQGLQFLFEYFSETQRNKGNFPGRFSGRQFSNSRSEMNVSTLELGDSALYLCASSATGTETEAFFGQGTRLTVV.

The chain is built from TRBV18 and TRBJ1-5; possible D gene TRBD1, 5 bases. Germline V lookup: CDR1 KGHSH, CDR2 LQKENI. This CDR3 is 16 amino acids long. V was shortened by 3 bases and J by 3 bases, with 15 bases between the two germline ends. The CDR3 here is CASSPKQQVNNQPQHF. The CDR3 nucleotides read TGTGCCAGCTCACCGAAACAACAGGTTAACAATCAGCCCCAGCATTTT. The full variable domain, in which reference TRBV18 and TRBJ1-5 provide the parts outside the CDR3, is NAGVMQNPRHLVRRRGQEARLRCSPMKGHSHVYWYRQLPEEGLKFMVYLQKENIIDESGMPKERFSAEFPKEGPSILRIQQVVRGDSAAYFCASSPKQQVNNQPQHFGDGTRLSIL.

The chain recombines TRBV7-9 with TRBJ1-2; D is perhaps TRBD1 (6 bases). The CDR3 loop spans 13 amino acids. V was clipped by 3 bases and J by 2 bases, with 7 bases between them. The germline V gene encodes CDR1 SEHNR and CDR2 FQNEAQ (reference sequence). The CDR3 protein is CASSFTGNYGYTF. In nucleotides, the CDR3 is TGTGCCAGCAGCTTCACAGGGAACTATGGCTACACCTTC.

This clone has a handful of counts. The CDR3 DNA reads TGTGCCAGCAGACCAGGCGGGGTTACCTATGGCTACACCTTC. It is translated as CASRPGGVTYGYTF. The chain uses TRBV27 and TRBJ1-2; no definite D call. Germline assignment: CDR1 MNHEY and CDR2 SMNVEV (reference sequence). V lost 6 bases and J 4 bases, leaving 15 bases between the germline ends. The CDR3 totals 14 residues.

The chain uses TRBV29-1 and TRBJ2-7; D may be TRBD2 (7 bases). CDR1 and CDR2 from the germline V gene are SQVTM and ANQGSEA. This CDR3 contains 14 residues. With 6 bases removed from V and 4 bases from J, the gap between germline ends came to 19 bases. In DNA, the CDR3 is TGCAGCGTCGCCGGGGGCCAGGGAGGGTACGAGCAGTACTTC. Translation: CSVAGGQGGYEQYF.

V usage is TRBV5-1 and J usage is TRBJ2-3, with D possibly being TRBD2 (6 bases). Germline CDR1 reads SGHRS; CDR2 reads YFSETQ. This CDR3 spans 16 amino acids. V shed 4 bases and J shed 5 bases, with 20 bases lying between them. The CDR3 nucleotides are TGCGCCAGCAGCCCCCGGGGGTGGCCCCGCGAAGATACGCAGTATTTT. This sequence encodes CASSPRGWPREDTQYF. Together with reference TRBV5-1 and TRBJ2-3, the CDR3 gives the full variable domain: KAGVTQTPRYLIKTRGQQVTLSCSPISGHRSVSWYQQTPGQGLQFLFEYFSETQRNKGNFPGRFSGRQFSNSRSEMNVSTLELGDSALYLCASSPRGWPREDTQYFGPGTRLTVL.

The J gene is TRBJ2-1, the V gene TRBV5-1; 7 bases are shared with TRBD1. After removal of 0 bases from V and 4 bases from J, the junction contained 7 bases not matched to a gene. The CDR3 is 16 residues long. The germline V gene encodes CDR1 SGHRS and CDR2 YFSETQ. CDR3 in amino acids: CASSLADRVLYNEQFF. In DNA, the CDR3 is TGCGCCAGCAGCTTGGCCGACAGGGTGTTATACAATGAGCAGTTCTTC.

This clone was picked up one time. The chain recombines TRBV2 with TRBJ1-1; 7 nucleotides line up with TRBD1. Germline lookup yields CDR1 SNHLY and CDR2 FYNNEI. This CDR3 has 11 amino acids. J was trimmed by 11 bases and V by 6 bases; bases with no gene match: 6. CDR3: CASSYDRAAFF. CDR3 in DNA: TGTGCCAGCAGCTACGACAGGGCTGCTTTCTTT.

This sequence joins TRBV5-1 and TRBJ2-5, with 12 bases that match TRBD2. This CDR3 is built from 16 residues. Germline V gives CDR1 SGHRS, CDR2 YFSETQ. The V segment lost 5 bases and the J segment 4 bases; nucleotides outside the gene matches: 9. CDR3 coding DNA: TGCGCCAGCAGGGGCTCTAGCGGGGGGGCGCCAGAGACCCAGTACTTC. This codes for CASRGSSGGAPETQYF.

The genes are TRBV5-1 and TRBJ2-3; 8 bases line up with TRBD1. This CDR3 has 16 residues. Germline V gene sequence: CDR1 SGHRS, CDR2 YFSETQ. V shed 0 bases, J shed 0 bases, and the junction held 3 bases outside the gene matches. The CDR3 DNA follows: TGCGCCAGCAGCTTGGGACAGGGGACAAGCACAGATACGCAGTATTTT. Translated, it gives CASSLGQGTSTDTQYF.

This clone has a handful of counts. The chain has TRBV28 and TRBJ1-5, with unresolved D. Germline-derived CDR1 and CDR2 are MDHEN and SYDVKM. Trimming took off 6 bases at V and 5 bases at J, with 8 bases between the two ends. The CDR3 runs 12 residues. The CDR3 DNA is TGTGCCAGCAGCACGAGTGATCAGCCCCAGCATTTT. This translates into CASSTSDQPQHF.

The chain uses TRBV3-1 (or the pseudogene TRBV3-2) and TRBJ1-4; D is perhaps TRBD1 (5 bases). The germline V gene has CDR1 LGHDT and CDR2 YNNKEL (reference sequence). Trimming left V 7 bases short and J 4 bases short, with 13 bases between. The CDR3 is 14 residues long. For the CDR3, the DNA is TGTGCCAGCACCTGGGGCCAGGATAATGAAAAACTGTTTTTT. As protein: CASTWGQDNEKLFF.

V gene TRBV4-1 combines with J gene TRBJ2-6, with D possibly matching TRBD1 (6 bases). The V end was cut by 3 bases, the J end by 0 bases, with 9 bases between. The germline CDR1 and CDR2 sequences are MGHRA and YSYEKL. This CDR3 has 16 amino acids. The DNA of the CDR3 is TGCGCCAGCAGCCATGGACAGTTCTCTGGGGCCAACGTCCTGACTTTC. Amino acids: CASSHGQFSGANVLTF.